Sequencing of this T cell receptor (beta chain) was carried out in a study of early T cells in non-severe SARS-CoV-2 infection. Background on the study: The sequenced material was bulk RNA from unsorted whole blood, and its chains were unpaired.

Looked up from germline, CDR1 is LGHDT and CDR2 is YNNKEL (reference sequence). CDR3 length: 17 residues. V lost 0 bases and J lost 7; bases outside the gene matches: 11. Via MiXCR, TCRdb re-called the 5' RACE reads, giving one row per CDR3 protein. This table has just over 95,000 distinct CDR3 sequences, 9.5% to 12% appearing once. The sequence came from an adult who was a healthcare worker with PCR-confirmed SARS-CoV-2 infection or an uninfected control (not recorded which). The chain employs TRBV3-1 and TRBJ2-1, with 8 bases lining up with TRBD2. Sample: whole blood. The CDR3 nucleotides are TGTGCCAGCAGCCAAGATAGCGGAGCGGGAGCGAGAAATGAGCAGTTCTTC. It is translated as CASSQDSGAGARNEQFF.